This TCR beta chain was identified during a study of blood T cell repertoires in COVID-19. The wider study: From T cells, B-cell-depleted T cells, or PBMCs came the material, which was cDNA or gDNA.

Cohorts were based on clinical histories the participants reported. Sequencing was performed with immunoSEQ multiplex PCR; in TCRdb, only in-frame clones are kept and a portion is missing. The sample has roughly 260,000 clones; about nine tenths are singletons. V was pared by 8 bases and J by 2 bases, with 15 bases between. Germline V gene data show CDR1 as MGHDK and CDR2 as SYGVNS. The CDR3 sequence is 14 residues long. V and J are TRBV25-1 and TRBJ2-5, with a weak D call TRBD2 (7 bases). The sequencing sample was made of PBMCs or T cells enriched from blood (not recorded which). This clonotype originated in a woman aged 30 to 39 with acute COVID-19. The CDR3 loop is CASLLGGRQETQYF. The CDR3 DNA follows: TGTGCCAGCCTACTGGGGGGGCGTCAAGAGACCCAGTACTTC.